Listed here are 22 T cell receptor beta chains from one sample, sequenced in a study of CD4 T cells in relation to SARS-CoV-2 and coronaviruses. Profiling relied on immunoSEQ multiplex PCR, and the TCRdb table lists in-frame clones only, not all of them. The sample includes 30,000 to 45,000 clones, 77% of them seen just once. These receptors are not linked to any known antigen. The sequenced sample consisted of memory CD4+ T cells from PBMCs, cultured in vitro. These receptors were collected from an adult with COVID-19.

This clone was seen more than once but under ten times. The chain carries TRBV6-1 and TRBJ1-1, with 7 positions matching TRBD1. The CDR3 runs to 14 residues. Germline V gene lookup returns CDR1 MNHNS and CDR2 SASEGT. After removal of 8 bases from V and 0 bases from J, the junction contained 6 bases not matched to a gene. The DNA of the CDR3 is TGTGCCAGCCTCCCGGGACAGATGAACACTGAAGCTTTCTTT. Amino acid sequence: CASLPGQMNTEAFF.

This clone was counted between two and nine times. The genes are TRBV27 and TRBJ2-7; TRBD1 or TRBD2 may be the D gene (5 bases each). The V end was cut by 6 bases, the J end by 2 bases, with 14 bases between. The germline V gene encodes CDR1 MNHEY and CDR2 SMNVEV (reference sequence). There are 14 residues in the CDR3. Here the CDR3 DNA reads TGTGCCAGCAGCCCCTGGGACCGAGCCTACGAGCAGTACTTC. Its translation: CASSPWDRAYEQYF.

V is TRBV5-6 and J is TRBJ1-2; D remains unclear. The CDR3 runs 15 residues. Trimming left V 0 bases short and J 7 bases short, with 16 bases between. Germline CDR1 is SGHDT and CDR2 is YYEEEE. The CDR3 reads CASSLEASSYGGYTF. For the CDR3, the DNA is TGTGCCAGCAGCTTGGAGGCCAGCTCCTATGGTGGCTACACCTTC.

V is TRBV29-1 and J is TRBJ2-1, with D unclear. The length of the CDR3 is 13 residues. The germline CDR1 and CDR2 sequences are SQVTM and ANQGSEA. V lost 7 bases, J lost 0 bases, and 10 bases lay in between. The CDR3 sequence is CSGSRSSYNEQFF. In DNA form, the CDR3 reads TGCAGCGGTAGCCGGAGCTCCTACAATGAGCAGTTCTTC.

V gene TRBV28 combines with J gene TRBJ1-5; D is ambiguous. Germline V gene lookup returns CDR1 MDHEN and CDR2 SYDVKM. CDR3 length: 12 amino acids. V dropped 3 bases and J dropped 4 bases, with 4 bases sitting between them. This CDR3 reads CASSLNNQPQHF. CDR3 DNA: TGTGCCAGCAGTTTGAATAATCAGCCCCAGCATTTT.

The chain joins TRBV10-3 to TRBJ1-4; D not certain. Between the trimmed V and J ends, which lost 0 bases and 0 bases, there was a span of 5 bases. This CDR3 contains 15 residues. Germline CDR1 reads ENHRY; CDR2 reads SYGVKD. The CDR3 sequence: CAISESKATNEKLFF. CDR3 nucleotides: TGTGCCATCAGTGAGTCGAAAGCAACTAATGAAAAACTGTTTTTT.

The V call is TRBV2, the J call TRBJ1-2; 10 bases agree with TRBD1. The germline V gene encodes CDR1 SNHLY and CDR2 FYNNEI. The CDR3 runs 14 residues. Trimming removed 7 bases from V and 8 bases from J; junction bases left unmatched: 10. The CDR3 coding sequence is TGTGCCAGCAACCCGGGACAGGGGAGAAAGGGCTACACCTTC. Residues: CASNPGQGRKGYTF.

CDR3 in amino acids: CASSLSGVGDTGELFF. CDR3 coding DNA: TGTGCCAGCAGTTTATCCGGGGTAGGCGACACCGGGGAGCTGTTTTTT. V gene TRBV27 combines with J gene TRBJ2-2, with a possible D match to TRBD2 (5 bases). This CDR3 is 16 amino acids long. Looked up from germline, CDR1 is MNHEY and CDR2 is SMNVEV (reference sequence). Trimming stripped 0 bases from V and 3 bases from J, with 11 bases between.

This sequence joins TRBV4-2 and TRBJ2-1, with D unclear. Germline V gives CDR1 LGHNA, CDR2 YNFKEQ. V shed 1 base and J shed 11 bases, with 21 bases lying between them. This CDR3 comprises 16 residues. CDR3 DNA: TGTGCCAGCAGCCAAGTTTCAACTCTGGTCGGCGGAAAGCAGTTCTTC. Residues: CASSQVSTLVGGKQFF.

This clone was found a few times. The J gene is TRBJ2-7, the V gene TRBV27; D may be TRBD2 (6 bases). V lost 3 bases and J 3 bases, leaving 9 bases between the germline ends. CDR3 length: 13 amino acids. Germline CDR1 reads MNHEY; CDR2 reads SMNVEV (reference sequence). CDR3 loop: CASSLAGYYEQYF. The CDR3 region has the DNA TGTGCCAGCAGTTTGGCGGGATACTACGAGCAGTACTTC.

V is TRBV18 and J is TRBJ2-5; D might be TRBD1 or TRBD2, each matching 5 bases. Trimming removed 4 bases from V and 3 bases from J, with 12 bases in between. Germline CDR1 is KGHSH and CDR2 is LQKENI. The CDR3 is made up of 14 amino acids. The CDR3 DNA sequence: TGTGCCAGCTCACTTCCGGGACGGGAAGAGACCCAGTACTTC. Translating gives CASSLPGREETQYF.

This chain links TRBV9 with TRBJ2-2, with 7 bases aligning to TRBD2. The V gene end was trimmed by 1 base and the J gene end by 1 base; junction bases not matched to a gene: 4. The CDR3 extends over 16 amino acids. The germline V gene encodes CDR1 SGDLS and CDR2 YYNGEE. CDR3 loop: CASSVLSSGNTGELFF. In DNA, the CDR3 is TGTGCCAGCAGCGTACTTTCTAGCGGGAACACCGGGGAGCTGTTTTTT.

This chain connects TRBV6-4 to TRBJ2-3, with D tentatively TRBD2 (6 bases). CDR1 is MRHNA and CDR2 is SNTAGT in the germline V gene. Trimming left V 2 bases short and J 4 bases short, with 10 bases between. CDR3 length: 14 residues. The CDR3 here is CASSDGRESDTQYF. CDR3 nucleotide sequence: TGTGCCAGCAGTGACGGTCGGGAGTCAGATACGCAGTATTTT.

V gene TRBV4-1 combines with J gene TRBJ1-5; D gene uncertain. The germline CDR1 and CDR2 sequences are MGHRA and YSYEKL. Trimming took off 4 bases at V and 9 bases at J, with 13 bases between the two ends. The CDR3 consists of 13 residues. The CDR3: CASSPALPGPQHF. Here the CDR3 DNA reads TGCGCCAGCAGCCCCGCCCTACCCGGGCCCCAGCATTTT.

This chain uses TRBV29-1 with TRBJ1-2; the D is unclear. Germline CDR1 is SQVTM and CDR2 is ANQGSEA. Trimming cost V 2 bases and J 2 bases, with 3 bases left between them. There are 11 residues in the CDR3. In nucleotides, the CDR3 is TGCAGCGTTGAAAGCAACTATGGCTACACCTTC. Translation: CSVESNYGYTF.

J is TRBJ2-2 and V is TRBV11-3, with TRBD1 matching 9 bases. CDR3 length equals 14 residues. The trim removed 6 bases at V and 7 bases at J, leaving 6 bases unmatched. The germline V gene has CDR1 SGHNT and CDR2 YENEEA. For the CDR3, the DNA is TGTGCCAGCAGAAGGGGACAGGGCGGCGGGGAGCTGTTTTTT. It yields the protein CASRRGQGGGELFF.

V and J are TRBV3-1 (or the pseudogene TRBV3-2) and TRBJ2-2; TRBD2 matches at 7 bases. The CDR3 has 17 residues. Looked up from germline, CDR1 is LGHDT and CDR2 is YNNKEL (reference sequence). V dropped 0 bases and J dropped 7; count of bases not matched to a gene: 11. CDR3 protein: CASSQDRSGTVGGELFF. CDR3 nucleotides: TGTGCCAGCAGCCAAGATCGGAGCGGGACCGTCGGCGGGGAGCTGTTTTTT.

The rearrangement joins TRBV19 to TRBJ2-3; the D call may be TRBD1 or TRBD2 (5 bases each). The CDR3 runs 15 residues. V lost 7 bases and J lost 5, with 19 bases in between. The germline V gene has CDR1 LNHDA and CDR2 SQIVND (reference sequence). This chain's CDR3 is CASTRTGTEQDTQYF. In nucleotides, the CDR3 is TGTGCCAGTACCCGAACCGGGACCGAACAAGATACGCAGTATTTT.

The V call is TRBV18, the J call TRBJ1-6, with 7 bases matching TRBD1. The germline V gene has CDR1 KGHSH and CDR2 LQKENI. Trimming cost V 3 bases and J 8 bases; bases outside gene matches: 4. CDR3 length equals 14 residues. CDR3 protein: CASSPMDRHSPLHF. The CDR3 bases are TGTGCCAGCTCACCCATGGACAGGCATTCACCCCTCCACTTT.

The chain is built from TRBV5-1 and TRBJ2-1; D perhaps matches TRBD2 (6 bases). The V gene lost 4 bases and the J gene lost 5 bases, with 16 bases spanning the gap. The CDR3 length is 15 residues. In germline, CDR1 is SGHRS, CDR2 YFSETQ. The CDR3 sequence is CASSLGGVGNNEQFF. For the CDR3, the DNA is TGCGCCAGCAGCCTGGGGGGAGTTGGGAACAATGAGCAGTTCTTC.

Concerning this clone: Germline is not matched at one junction end, which may reflect a read error. This rearrangement joins TRBV5-1 to TRBJ2-1, with 7 bases fitting TRBD1. Germline-derived CDR1 and CDR2 are SGHRS and YFSETQ. The CDR3 contains 14 residues. CDR3 in DNA: TGCGCCAGCAGTTTGGGACAGCCTGACAATGAGCAGTTCTTC. Translated, it gives CASSLGQPDNEQFF.

The rearrangement joins TRBV10-1 to TRBJ2-7, with 8 nucleotides matching TRBD1. The CDR3 is 13 residues long. V gave up 9 bases and J gave up 4 bases; unmatched junction bases: 8. Germline V gives CDR1 WNHNN, CDR2 SYGVQD (reference sequence). Written as DNA, the CDR3 is TGCGCCAGACCCAGGGGGCCGGGTTACGAGCAGTACTTC. Amino acids: CARPRGPGYEQYF.